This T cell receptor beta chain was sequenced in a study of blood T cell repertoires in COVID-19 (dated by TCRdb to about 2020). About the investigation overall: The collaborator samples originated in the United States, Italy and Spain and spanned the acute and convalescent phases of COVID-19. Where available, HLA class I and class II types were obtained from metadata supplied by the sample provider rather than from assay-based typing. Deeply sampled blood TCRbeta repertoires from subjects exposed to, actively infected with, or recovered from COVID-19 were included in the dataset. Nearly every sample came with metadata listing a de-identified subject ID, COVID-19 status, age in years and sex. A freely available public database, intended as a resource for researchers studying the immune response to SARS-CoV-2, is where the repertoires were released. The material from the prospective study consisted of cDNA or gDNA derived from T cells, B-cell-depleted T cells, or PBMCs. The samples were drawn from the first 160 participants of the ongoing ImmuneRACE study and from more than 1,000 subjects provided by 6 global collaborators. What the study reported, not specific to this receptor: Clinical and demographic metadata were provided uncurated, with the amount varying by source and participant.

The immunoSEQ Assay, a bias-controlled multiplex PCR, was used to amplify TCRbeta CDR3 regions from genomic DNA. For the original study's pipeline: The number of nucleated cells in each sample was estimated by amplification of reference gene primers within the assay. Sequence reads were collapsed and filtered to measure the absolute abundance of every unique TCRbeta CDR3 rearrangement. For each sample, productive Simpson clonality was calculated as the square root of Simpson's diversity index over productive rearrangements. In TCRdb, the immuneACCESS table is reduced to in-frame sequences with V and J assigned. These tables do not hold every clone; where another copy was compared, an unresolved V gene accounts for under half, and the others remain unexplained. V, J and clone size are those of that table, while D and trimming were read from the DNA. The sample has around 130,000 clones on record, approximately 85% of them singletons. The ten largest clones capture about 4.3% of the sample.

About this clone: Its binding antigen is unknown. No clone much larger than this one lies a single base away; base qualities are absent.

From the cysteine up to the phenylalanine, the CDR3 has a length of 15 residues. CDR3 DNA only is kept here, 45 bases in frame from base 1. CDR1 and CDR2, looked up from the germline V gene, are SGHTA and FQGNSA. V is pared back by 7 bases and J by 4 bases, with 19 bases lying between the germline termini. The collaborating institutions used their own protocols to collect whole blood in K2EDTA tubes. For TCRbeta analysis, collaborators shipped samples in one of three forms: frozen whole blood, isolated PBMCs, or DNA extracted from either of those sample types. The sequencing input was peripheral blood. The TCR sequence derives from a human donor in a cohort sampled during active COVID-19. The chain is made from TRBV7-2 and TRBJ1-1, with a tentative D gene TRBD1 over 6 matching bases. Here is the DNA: TGTGCCAGCACCCCGGGGGGGCTCCTAACCACTGAAGCTTTCTTT. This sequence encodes CASTPGGLLTTEAFF.